Sequencing of this T cell receptor beta chain was carried out in a study of T cell responses to AZD1222 COVID-19 vaccine. About the study: Whether given at about 4 or about 12 weeks, second doses were pooled. Study-wide points: Clonal diversity was possibly underestimated, and white British individuals and females predominated among donors.

This clone was observed a few times. Its antigen is unknown. The CDR3 runs 11 residues. Trimming took 5 bases from V and 7 from J; bases not matched to a gene: 4. Germline values: CDR1 GTSNPN, CDR2 SVGIG (reference sequence). Measured with immunoSEQ multiplex PCR; TCRdb has only the in-frame clones, and not every one. The top ten hold around 3.3% of the sample, which has fewer than 120,000 clones, nearly 90% seen once. The specimen comprised peripheral blood, sampled on day 0 of AZD1222 vaccination. This sequence was found in an adult in good health. V and J are TRBV30 and TRBJ1-2; 7 nucleotides agree with TRBD1. The CDR3 DNA reads TGTGCCTGGGCCCGACAGGGTGGCTACACCTTC. The encoded protein is CAWARQGGYTF.